Shown below are 15 T cell receptor beta chains from a single sample sequenced in a study of blood T cells in healthy people across ages. The use of a sample-barcoded 5' primer and a J-beta primer mix characterized a second PCR of roughly 6 to 12 cycles. One entry per CDR3 protein results from TCRdb running MiXCR on the 5' RACE reads. The table lists 1.5 million to 2 million distinct CDR3 sequences, about 31% of them singletons. Sequencing was performed on blood. These TCRs come from a young woman in good health.

The chain employs TRBV3-1 and TRBJ2-1, with 8 bases that match TRBD2. This CDR3 comprises 16 residues. Germline CDR1 and CDR2: LGHDT and YNNKEL (reference sequence). J gave up 5 bases and V 4 bases, and 10 bases lay outside the gene matches. The CDR3 loop is CASSPRPGLGNNEQFF. The CDR3 DNA reads TGTGCCAGCAGCCCGCGACCGGGACTAGGGAACAATGAGCAGTTCTTC.

This chain uses TRBV11-1 with TRBJ2-1; 9 bases are shared with TRBD2. The germline gives CDR1 SGHAT, CDR2 FQDESV (reference sequence). The CDR3 totals 15 residues. Trimming removed 6 bases from V and 7 bases from J; junction bases left unmatched: 10. The CDR3 nucleotides read TGTGCCAGCAGTTACGGGCGGGGGGGCCGAAATGAGCAGTTCTTC. Protein sequence: CASSYGRGGRNEQFF. Looking up the rest from reference TRBV11-1 and TRBJ2-1 gives the full variable domain: EAEVAQSPRYKITEKSQAVAFWCDPISGHATLYWYRQILGQGPELLVQFQDESVVDDSQLPKDRFSAERLKGVDSTLKIQPAELGDSAMYLCASSYGRGGRNEQFFGPGTRLTVL.

This clonotype was picked up a small number of times. V gene TRBV10-3 combines with J gene TRBJ2-1; 8 positions match TRBD1. The junction had 8 bases not matched to a gene; V was cut back by 4 bases and J by 0 bases. The CDR3 spans 17 residues. Germline CDR1 reads ENHRY; CDR2 reads SYGVKD. The CDR3: CAISGTGKPSSYNEQFF. CDR3 in DNA: TGTGCCATCAGTGGGACAGGGAAACCCAGCTCCTACAATGAGCAGTTCTTC.

This clonotype was detected a few times. The genes are TRBV12-3 or TRBV12-4 and TRBJ2-7, with D possibly matching TRBD2 (5 bases). Trimming left V 8 bases short and J 3 bases short, with 14 bases between. The CDR3 length is 13 residues. The CDR3 sequence is CASGLGVNYEQYF. CDR3 nucleotides: TGTGCCAGCGGGTTGGGAGTCAACTACGAGCAGTACTTC.

The CDR3 loop is CASSHLAGGPIEQYF. The CDR3 nucleotides are TGTGCCAGCAGCCACCTAGCGGGAGGGCCTATTGAGCAGTACTTC. The chain has TRBV6-6 and TRBJ2-7, with 12 bases aligning to TRBD2. There are 15 residues in the CDR3. The trim removed 6 bases at V and 7 bases at J, leaving 10 bases unmatched. Germline CDR1 MNHNY, CDR2 SVGAGI (reference sequence).

V and J are TRBV6-1 and TRBJ2-7; 8 positions agree with TRBD2. Germline V gene data show CDR1 as MNHNS and CDR2 as SASEGT. Losses at the gene ends were 2 bases for V and 7 bases for J; bases not matched to a gene: 10. This CDR3 contains 15 residues. Written as DNA, the CDR3 is TGTGCCAGCAGTGAATACGGTCGGGAGGGCCGGGAGCAGTACTTC. This translates into CASSEYGREGREQYF.

The CDR3: CSVRAGQNNSPLHF. Here the CDR3 DNA reads TGCAGTGTTAGGGCCGGACAGAACAATTCACCCCTCCACTTT. The chain uses TRBV20-1 and TRBJ1-6; D is possibly TRBD1 (6 bases). CDR1 is DFQATT and CDR2 is SNEGSKA in the germline V gene (reference sequence). There are 14 residues in the CDR3. The V end was cut by 7 bases, the J end by 7 bases, with 17 bases between.

This clonotype was seen ten or more times. The rearrangement links TRBV12-3 or TRBV12-4 to TRBJ2-5; D is unresolved. V was shortened by 6 bases and J by 4 bases, with 18 bases between the two germline ends. This CDR3 is 15 amino acids long. CDR3 protein: CASSSPGLMGETQYF. Here the CDR3 DNA reads TGTGCCAGCAGCTCTCCGGGTTTAATGGGAGAGACCCAGTACTTC.

The rearrangement joins TRBV4-1 to TRBJ2-3, with TRBD2 identical over 7 bases. The CDR3 covers 17 residues. Germline trimming cut 3 bases from V and 4 bases from J; bases unmatched to any gene: 13. Germline CDR1 and CDR2: MGHRA and YSYEKL. The CDR3 is CASSQGGGLPPADTQYF. The CDR3 DNA sequence: TGCGCCAGCAGCCAGGGCGGGGGATTACCACCCGCAGATACGCAGTATTTT.

V usage is TRBV29-1 and J usage is TRBJ1-1; TRBD1 matches 9 bases. The germline CDR1 and CDR2 sequences are SQVTM and ANQGSEA. The CDR3 spans 16 residues. J gave up 4 bases and V 5 bases, and 14 bases lay outside the gene matches. CDR3 sequence reads: CSVMGQGGGLGTEAFF. The CDR3 nucleotides are TGCAGCGTTATGGGACAGGGAGGTGGGTTAGGCACTGAAGCTTTCTTT. Complete variable domain (other parts from reference TRBV29-1 and TRBJ1-1): SAVISQKPSRDICQRGTSLTIQCQVDSQVTMMFWYRQQPGQSLTLIATANQGSEATYESGFVIDKFPISRPNLTFSTLTVSNMSPEDSSIYLCSVMGQGGGLGTEAFFGQGTRLTVV.

The chain combines TRBV3-1 with TRBJ1-1, with 7 nucleotides matching TRBD1. CDR1 and CDR2 (germline): LGHDT, YNNKEL (reference sequence). This CDR3 is 14 amino acids long. V was clipped by 7 bases and J by 0 bases; unmatched bases: 5. This CDR3 reads CASTMGQMNTEAFF. Here the CDR3 DNA reads TGTGCCAGCACCATGGGACAGATGAACACTGAAGCTTTCTTT. The complete variable domain, with remaining parts taken from reference TRBV3-1 and TRBJ1-1, reads DTAVSQTPKYLVTQMGNDKSIKCEQNLGHDTMYWYKQDSKKFLKIMFSYNNKELIINETVPNRFSPKSPDKAHLNLHINSLELGDSAVYFCASTMGQMNTEAFFGQGTRLTVV.

The V gene is TRBV9, the J gene TRBJ2-2; 7 bases are a match to TRBD2. The CDR3 contains 16 residues. With 5 bases clipped from V and 1 base from J, the junction kept 8 bases outside the gene matches. Germline CDR1 is SGDLS and CDR2 is YYNGEE. The CDR3 protein is CASRAPTGGNTGELFF. Written as DNA, the CDR3 is TGTGCCAGCAGAGCCCCTACGGGGGGGAACACCGGGGAGCTGTTTTTT.

The CDR3 reads CASSLLGPVDEQFF. CDR3 coding DNA: TGCGCCAGCAGCTTGCTGGGACCGGTGGACGAGCAGTTCTTC. This sequence joins TRBV5-1 and TRBJ2-1; D tentatively reads TRBD1 or TRBD2 (5 bases each). V lost 1 base and J lost 10, with 15 bases in between. Germline CDR1 reads SGHRS; CDR2 reads YFSETQ. The CDR3 extends over 14 amino acids.

In this sample, this clonotype turned up a few times. V is TRBV10-2 and J is TRBJ1-1; 8 bases fit TRBD1. The CDR3 covers 18 residues. The germline gives CDR1 WSHSY, CDR2 SAAADI. The ends lost 0 bases at V and 4 bases at J; junction bases unmatched: 13. The CDR3 nucleotides are TGCGCCAGCAGTGAGTCGCGCAGGGGGCTTAGGAGTGTCACTGAAGCTTTCTTT. It encodes CASSESRRGLRSVTEAFF.

This clonotype was picked up a small number of times. V and J are TRBV30 and TRBJ2-3, with D perhaps assigned TRBD1 or TRBD2 (5 bases each). The ends were cut back, 5 bases at V and 5 bases at J, with 8 bases in the middle. The CDR3 spans 11 residues. CDR1 and CDR2 from the germline V gene are GTSNPN and SVGIG (reference sequence). The CDR3 DNA reads TGTGCCTGGTCGAGGGGAGATACGCAGTATTTT. Protein product: CAWSRGDTQYF.